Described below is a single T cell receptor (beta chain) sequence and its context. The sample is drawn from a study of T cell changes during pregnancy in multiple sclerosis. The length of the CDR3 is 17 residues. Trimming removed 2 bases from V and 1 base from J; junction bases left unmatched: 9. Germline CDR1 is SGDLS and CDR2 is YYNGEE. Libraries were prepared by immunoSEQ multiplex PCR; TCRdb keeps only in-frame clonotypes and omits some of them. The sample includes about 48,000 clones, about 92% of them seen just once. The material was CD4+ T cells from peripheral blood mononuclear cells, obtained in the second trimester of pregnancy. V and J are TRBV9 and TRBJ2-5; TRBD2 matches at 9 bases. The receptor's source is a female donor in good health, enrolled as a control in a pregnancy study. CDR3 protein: CASSVSSGSGAQETQYF. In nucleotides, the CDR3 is TGTGCCAGCAGCGTTAGTAGCGGGAGCGGGGCCCAAGAGACCCAGTACTTC.